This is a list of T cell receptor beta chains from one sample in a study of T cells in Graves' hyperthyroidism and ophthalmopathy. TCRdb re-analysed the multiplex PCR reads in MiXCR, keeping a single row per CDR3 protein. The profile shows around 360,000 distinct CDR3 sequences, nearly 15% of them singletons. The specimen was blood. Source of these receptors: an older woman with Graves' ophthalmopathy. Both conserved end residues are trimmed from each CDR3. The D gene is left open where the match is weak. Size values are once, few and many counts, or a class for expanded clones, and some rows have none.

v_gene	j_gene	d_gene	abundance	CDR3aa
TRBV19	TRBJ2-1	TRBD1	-	ASSIQGVGNEQF
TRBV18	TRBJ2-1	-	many	ASSPEGASYNEQF
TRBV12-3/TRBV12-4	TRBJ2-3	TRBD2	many	ASSFGSGSGPITQY
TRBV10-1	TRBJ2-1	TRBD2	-	ASSYSPGTSGYNEQF
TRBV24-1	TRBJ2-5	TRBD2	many	ATSDTLAGGWETQY
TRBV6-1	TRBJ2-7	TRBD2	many	ASKTSGSYEQY
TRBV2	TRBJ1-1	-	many	ASSGGRTYTEAF
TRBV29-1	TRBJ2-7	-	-	SVEEGSYEQY
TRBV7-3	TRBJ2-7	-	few	ASSSHKDAEQY
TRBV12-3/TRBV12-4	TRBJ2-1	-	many	ASSPGPPSSYNEQF
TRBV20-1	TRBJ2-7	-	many	SARAQPANYEQY
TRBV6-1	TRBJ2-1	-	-	ASTGLQRTYNGQF
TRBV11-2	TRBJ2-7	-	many	ASSLGGLLGIGDEQY
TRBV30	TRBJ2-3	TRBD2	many	AFRGSGSPDTQY
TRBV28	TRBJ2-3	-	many	ASSSSEGSTDTQY
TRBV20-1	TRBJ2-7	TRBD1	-	SASRTGEVIYEQY
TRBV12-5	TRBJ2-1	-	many	ASANPGARYNEQF
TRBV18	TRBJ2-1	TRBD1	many	ASSPRGQGAHNEQF
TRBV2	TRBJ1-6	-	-	ASQARRDSPLH
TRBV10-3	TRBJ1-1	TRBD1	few	AISESSGQGARAF
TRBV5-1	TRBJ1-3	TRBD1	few	ASSSTGGSGNTIY
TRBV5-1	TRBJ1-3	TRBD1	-	ASSPDRVNTIY
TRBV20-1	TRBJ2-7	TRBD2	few	SARGLQRTSGSYEQY
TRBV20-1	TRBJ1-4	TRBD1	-	SASRDTGVGGDEKLF
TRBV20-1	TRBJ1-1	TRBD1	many	SLTQGAEAF
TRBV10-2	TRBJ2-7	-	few	ASSELGRYEQY
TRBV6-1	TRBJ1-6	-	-	ASSEGGTPLH
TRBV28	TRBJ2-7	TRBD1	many	ASRGTGAPYEQY
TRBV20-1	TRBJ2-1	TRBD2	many	SAPPGGGVYEQF
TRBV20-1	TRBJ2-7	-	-	SIWDGTYEQY
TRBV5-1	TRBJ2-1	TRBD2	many	ASSLATGLAGERQF
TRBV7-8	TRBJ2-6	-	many	ASSWRDRPSGGANVLT
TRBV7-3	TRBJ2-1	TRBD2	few	ASSSPLSGINEQF
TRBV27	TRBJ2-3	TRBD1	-	AISRDRGTDTQY
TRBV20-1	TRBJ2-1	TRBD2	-	SARDYGTTNEQF
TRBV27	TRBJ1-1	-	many	ASSLRRNTEAF
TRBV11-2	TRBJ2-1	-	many	ASSLEGGSTYNEQF
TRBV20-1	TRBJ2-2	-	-	SARPTGTNTGELF
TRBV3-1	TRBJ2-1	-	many	ASSRLVHEQF
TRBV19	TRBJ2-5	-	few	ASSRRGMNQETQY
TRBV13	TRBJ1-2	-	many	ASSGGGGGNYGYT
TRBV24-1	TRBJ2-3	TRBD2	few	ATSAPAGLTDTQY
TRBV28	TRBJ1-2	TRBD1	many	ASSSPWTGRNYGYT
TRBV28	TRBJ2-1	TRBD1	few	ASKGQGAYEQF
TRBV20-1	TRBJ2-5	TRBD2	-	SARDGHLGGLAAQETQY
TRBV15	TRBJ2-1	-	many	ATSRDRTGVAYNEQF
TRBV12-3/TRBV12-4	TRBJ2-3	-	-	ASSLRVAGSRTRTDTQY
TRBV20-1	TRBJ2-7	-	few	SAGSLAGYEQY
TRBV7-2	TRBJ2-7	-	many	ASSWDGYEQY
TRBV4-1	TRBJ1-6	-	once	ASSQDQDSGRSPLH
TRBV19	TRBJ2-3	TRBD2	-	ASRAGPDTQY
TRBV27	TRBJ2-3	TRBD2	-	ASSSRLAGGPIDTQY
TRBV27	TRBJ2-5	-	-	ASSSKRLEQETQY